The present T cell receptor (beta chain) was sequenced within a study of control samples from healthy donors and cancer patients. Here immunoSEQ multiplex PCR was the method, and the copy in TCRdb shows in-frame clones only, minus some. Here the sample spans 25,000 to 35,000 clones, 85% to 90% being singletons. In germline, CDR1 is LGHDT, CDR2 YNNKEL (reference sequence). The CDR3 contains 16 residues. Trimming removed 0 bases at V and 3 bases at J, with 14 bases between. J is TRBJ1-2 and V is TRBV3-1 (or the pseudogene TRBV3-2), with a possible D match to TRBD1 (5 bases). The sample was PBMCs. The clonotype was recovered from a woman aged 40 to 49 with lung cancer. The chain's CDR3 is CASSQDYETADYGYTF. CDR3 DNA: TGTGCCAGCAGCCAAGATTATGAGACAGCTGACTATGGCTACACCTTC.